The clone carrying this T cell receptor beta chain came up a few times. Its antigen is unknown. The CDR3 is 13 residues long. V lost 3 bases and J 7 bases, leaving 12 bases between the germline ends. Isolation recovered at least 7 million PBMCs from every sample. Then a second PCR, running about 6 to 12 cycles, was carried out with a sample-barcoded 5' primer and a J-beta primer mix. In TCRdb, the 5' RACE reads were re-called with MiXCR into one record per CDR3 protein. Among more than 650,000 distinct CDR3 sequences, approximately 21% were seen once, and the ten largest hold roughly 22%. These data are taken from a study of blood T cells in healthy people across ages. Broader study findings: More naive CD4+ cells and higher diversity marked long-lived donors relative to aged donors.

This TCR was sampled from a man between 65 and 80 years old in good health. Specimen: blood. The V and J genes are TRBV12-3 or TRBV12-4 and TRBJ1-1; no clear D gene. In DNA form, the CDR3 reads TGTGCCAGCAGTTTGGGCGAGGGCGGTGAAGCTTTCTTT. Protein: CASSLGEGGEAFF.